Listed below are T cell receptor beta chains from one sample, sequenced in a study of cytomegalovirus exposure and HLA in healthy donors. Using immunoSEQ multiplex PCR, the repertoire was profiled, and TCRdb retains in-frame clones only, with some absent. The sample gives roughly 100,000 clones, under 85% of which show up once; under 6.5% is in the top ten. The specimen was PBMCs. These receptors were obtained from a man aged 18 to 30 in good health and CMV-seronegative. Each CDR3 is given with its conserved first and last residue. Each record gives: D gene, clone size, J gene, V gene, CDR3 DNA, CDR3 protein. The D gene is left open where the match is weak. Some rows have no size entry. The others give once, few or many, or a class for an expanded clone.

>.|.|TRBJ2-7|TRBV6-5
TGTGCCAGCAGTTATCCTACAGGGCGCGAGCAGTACTTC
CASSYPTGREQYF
>.|.|TRBJ2-5|TRBV15
TGTGCCACCAGCAGAACGGCGGCAGGGATCGAGACCCAGTACTTC
CATSRTAAGIETQYF
>TRBD1|.|TRBJ1-5|TRBV10-3
TGTGCCATCAGTGAACAGGGGGAGATTCAGCCCCAGCATTTT
CAISEQGEIQPQHF
>.|.|TRBJ1-2|TRBV28
TGTGCCAGCACCACTCCGGCCGCAGGGGAATTTGGCTACACCTTC
CASTTPAAGEFGYTF
>.|.|TRBJ2-7|TRBV6-5
TGTGCCAGCAGTTCTCTCCACCGACTCCTGCGGCGGGAGCAGTACTTC
CASSSLHRLLRREQYF
>TRBD2|.|TRBJ2-7|TRBV28
TGTGCCAGCAGCCTCTCTCCGCGGGAGGCGCCCCCCTACGAGCAGTACTTC
CASSLSPREAPPYEQYF
>TRBD1|.|TRBJ1-4|TRBV7-9
TGTGCCGGACAGGACAGGGCTGAAAAACTGTTTTTT
CAGQDRAEKLFF
>TRBD1|.|TRBJ1-6|TRBV6-4
TGTGCCAGCAGTGCCGGGACAGGGAATTCACCCCTCCACTTT
CASSAGTGNSPLHF
>TRBD1|.|TRBJ2-6|TRBV15
TGTGCCACCAGCAGAGACGCGACAGGGGGTTCTGGGGCCAACGTCCTGACTTTC
CATSRDATGGSGANVLTF
>.|.|TRBJ1-3|TRBV30
TGTGCCTGGAGTGAAGGGGACTTCGGTGGAAACACCATATATTTT
CAWSEGDFGGNTIYF
>TRBD1|.|TRBJ1-1|TRBV6-5
TGTGCCATCAGTGATACAGGGGATTTCACTGAAGCTTTCTTT
CAISDTGDFTEAFF
>.|.|TRBJ1-1|TRBV29-1
TGCAGCGTGATGGGTGGCACAGAGAACACTGAAGCTTTCTTT
CSVMGGTENTEAFF
>TRBD1|.|TRBJ2-1|TRBV13
TGTGCCAGCAGCCTCCGATCCGGGACAGGGGGCTACAATGAGCAGTTCTTC
CASSLRSGTGGYNEQFF
>TRBD2|.|TRBJ2-1|TRBV7-3
TGTGCCAGCAGCTTACGGCGACTAGCGGGAGGGCTAGGCTACAATGAGCAGTTCTTC
CASSLRRLAGGLGYNEQFF
>TRBD1|.|TRBJ1-4|TRBV7-2
TGTGCCAGCAGCACAGGGGGGGGGATCGAAAAACTGTTTTTT
CASSTGGGIEKLFF
>.|few|TRBJ2-1|TRBV7-7
TGTGCTAGCAGCTTAGGTGGCAGCAATGAGCAGTTCTTC
CASSLGGSNEQFF
>TRBD1|.|TRBJ2-5|TRBV6-5
TGTGCCAGCAGGTCGGACAGGGTTGCTGGAGAGACCCAGTACTTC
CASRSDRVAGETQYF
>TRBD1|.|TRBJ1-5|TRBV27
TGTGCCAGCAGTCCTTATACAGGGGCACAGCCCCAGCATTTT
CASSPYTGAQPQHF
>.|.|TRBJ2-6|TRBV6-4
TGTGCCAGCAGTGAACAGTCTGGGGCCAACGTCCTGACTTTC
CASSEQSGANVLTF
>TRBD2|.|TRBJ2-1|TRBV7-3
TGTGCCAGCAGCCCCAGACTAGCGGGAGAGGGCGGTGAGCAGTTCTTC
CASSPRLAGEGGEQFF
>TRBD1|.|TRBJ1-5|TRBV28
TGTGCCAGCAGACGGGACAGCCCGGTGGCCCAGCATTTT
CASRRDSPVAQHF
>TRBD1|few|TRBJ1-2|TRBV6-1
TGTGCCAGCAGACGGACAGGGGAAGGCTACACCTTC
CASRRTGEGYTF
>.|.|TRBJ1-3|TRBV11-2
TGTGCCAGCAGCTTAATTAACTCTGGAAACACCATATATTTT
CASSLINSGNTIYF
>.|.|TRBJ1-2|TRBV5-1
TGCGCCAGCAGCACAACAGGGCCCGGGGGCTACACCTTC
CASSTTGPGGYTF
>.|.|TRBJ1-2|TRBV7-9
TGTGCCAGCAGCCAACAGCTAATAATCGACTATGGCTACACCTTC
CASSQQLIIDYGYTF
>.|.|TRBJ2-1|TRBV5-4
TGTGCCAGCAGCTTAACACGGGGAGGCAATGAGCAGTTCTTC
CASSLTRGGNEQFF
>.|.|TRBJ1-1|TRBV5-1
TGCGCCAGCAGCTTGGCCATCGGCGGGAGGCACACTGAAGCTTTCTTT
CASSLAIGGRHTEAFF
>.|.|TRBJ2-4|TRBV27
TGTGCCAGCAGTTCCCCCCAGGGTGACAAAAACATTCAGTACTTC
CASSSPQGDKNIQYF
>TRBD2|.|TRBJ2-1|TRBV27
TGTGCCAGCAGTTTAAGTCTAGCGGGCTACAATGAGCAGTTCTTC
CASSLSLAGYNEQFF
>TRBD1|.|TRBJ1-4|TRBV28
TGTGCCAGCAGGCAGGGGGGAGGTAATGAAAAACTGTTTTTT
CASRQGGGNEKLFF
>.|once|TRBJ1-5|TRBV19
TGTGCCAGTAGTATAGATCCGGAGGCTCCCCAGCATTTT
CASSIDPEAPQHF
>.|.|TRBJ1-5|TRBV30
TGTGCCTGGAGTGCAGGTAGCAATCAGCCCCAGCATTTT
CAWSAGSNQPQHF
>TRBD2|.|TRBJ2-7|TRBV6-4
TGTGCCAGCACGGGGACTAGCGGGATATCCTACGAGCAGTACTTC
CASTGTSGISYEQYF
>.|.|TRBJ1-1|TRBV7-9
TGTGCCAGCAGCTCGCCGGGGGGGGGCGACACTGAAGCTTTCTTT
CASSSPGGGDTEAFF
>.|.|TRBJ2-7|TRBV18
TGTGCCAGCTCCCCTATCCCGGGTCTCTCCTACGAGCAGTACTTC
CASSPIPGLSYEQYF
>.|.|TRBJ1-3|TRBV4-1
TGCGCCAGCAGCCAAGATATCAGGGTTGGAAACACCATATATTTT
CASSQDIRVGNTIYF
>.|.|TRBJ1-2|TRBV28
TGTGCCAGCAGTTTGATCGGGACAAACTATGGCTACACCTTC
CASSLIGTNYGYTF
>.|.|TRBJ1-1|TRBV7-9
TGTGCCAGCCAAAAGACGGGGGGGCTTTTTTCTGAAGCTTTCTTT
CASQKTGGLFSEAFF
>TRBD1|.|TRBJ2-5|TRBV29-1
TGCAGCGTTGAAGATCCCAGGGGGCTAGTATGGGAGACCCAGTACTTC
CSVEDPRGLVWETQYF
>TRBD1|.|TRBJ1-3|TRBV27
TGTGCCAGCAGCCCAGGACAGGGTTTTCACACCATATATTTT
CASSPGQGFHTIYF
>TRBD2|.|TRBJ2-4|TRBV9
TGTGCCAGCAGCTCACCTAGCGGCCTAGCCAAAAACATTCAGTACTTC
CASSSPSGLAKNIQYF
>.|.|TRBJ2-1|TRBV25-1
TGTGCCAGCAGTGAATTCGACAGCTACAATGAGCAGTTCTTC
CASSEFDSYNEQFF
>.|few|TRBJ1-1|TRBV28
TGTGCCAGCAGGATGGACAGCAACACTGAAGCTTTCTTT
CASRMDSNTEAFF
>.|.|TRBJ2-4|TRBV27
TGTGCCAGCAGTTTAACCAGGAAAAACATTCAGTACTTC
CASSLTRKNIQYF
>TRBD1|few|TRBJ2-7|TRBV6-5
TGTGCCAGCAGGAGACAGGGGGGCCACGAGCAGTACTTC
CASRRQGGHEQYF